Given below is one T cell receptor (beta chain) in context. Its antigen is currently unknown. Germline and junction disagree at one end, which may indicate a read error. Vbeta (60) and Jbeta (13) primers were used in the PCR. Assay: immunoSEQ multiplex PCR; the TCRdb copy retains only in-frame clones and omits some. The profile shows about 200,000 clones, around 77% of them singletons. Germline CDR1 SEHNR, CDR2 FQNEAQ (reference sequence). This CDR3 region has 13 residues. The sample comes from a study of cytomegalovirus exposure and HLA in healthy donors. Study outcomes and limitations: Reportedly, diagnosis of cytomegalovirus status by the classifier showed high specificity and sensitivity. Most observed TCR sequences were rare, whereas some public TCRs were detected in many donors.

The sequence derives from a woman under 40 in good health and CMV-seronegative. Sequenced material: PBMCs. The rearrangement uses TRBV7-9 and TRBJ2-5; no clear D. The CDR3 DNA sequence: TGTTCCAGCAGCTCCCTCCACCAAGAGACCCAGTACTTC. Its translation: CSSSSLHQETQYF.